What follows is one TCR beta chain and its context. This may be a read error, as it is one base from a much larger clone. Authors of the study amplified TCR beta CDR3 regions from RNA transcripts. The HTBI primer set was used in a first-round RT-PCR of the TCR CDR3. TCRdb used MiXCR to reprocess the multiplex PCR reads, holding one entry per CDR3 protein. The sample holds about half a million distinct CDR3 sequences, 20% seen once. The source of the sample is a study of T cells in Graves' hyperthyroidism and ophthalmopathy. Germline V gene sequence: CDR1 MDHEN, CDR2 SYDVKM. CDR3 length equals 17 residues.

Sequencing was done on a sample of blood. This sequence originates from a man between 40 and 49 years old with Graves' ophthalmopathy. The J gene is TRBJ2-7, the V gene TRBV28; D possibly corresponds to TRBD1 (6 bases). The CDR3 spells CASSLNLEGDRTYEEYF. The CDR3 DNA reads TGTGCCAGCAGTTTAAACCTAGAGGGGGATAGGACCTACGAGGAGTACTTC.